These 19 T cell receptor beta chains share one sample of origin, sequenced in a study of T-cell memory formation after mild COVID-19. Via MiXCR, TCRdb re-called the 5' RACE reads, giving one row per CDR3 protein. Of fewer than 450,000 distinct CDR3 sequences in the sample, roughly 21% were seen once. The sequenced sample was PBMCs or a T cell subset sorted from them (not recorded which). These TCRs come from an adult woman who had mild COVID-19 (a few samples of this study predate the infection). Cell type and time point are not known.

This clonotype showed up many times. The chain couples TRBV7-2 to TRBJ2-1, with 7 bases lining up with TRBD2. J lost 7 bases, V lost 2 bases, and 11 bases had no gene match. CDR1 and CDR2 from the germline V gene are SGHTA and FQGNSA. This CDR3 spans 16 amino acids. The CDR3, as DNA: TGTGCCAGCAGCTTACTGGGCCCTAGCGGAAGGAATGAGCAGTTCTTC. It yields the protein CASSLLGPSGRNEQFF. Variable domain in full (rest from reference TRBV7-2 and TRBJ2-1): GAGVSQSPSNKVTEKGKDVELRCDPISGHTALYWYRQSLGQGLEFLIYFQGNSAPDKSGLPSDRFSAERTGGSVSTLTIQRTQQEDSAVYLCASSLLGPSGRNEQFFGPGTRLTVL.

The chain couples TRBV7-2 to TRBJ2-3, with TRBD2 identical over 12 bases. The CDR3 runs to 15 residues. The germline V gene encodes CDR1 SGHTA and CDR2 FQGNSA. The ends lost 5 bases at V and 6 bases at J; junction bases unmatched: 6. The CDR3 loop reads CASSLTSGGPDTQYF. Here the CDR3 DNA reads TGTGCCAGCAGCCTTACTAGCGGGGGGCCGGATACGCAGTATTTT.

Many counts were recorded for this clonotype. This chain joins TRBV7-2 and TRBJ2-3; perhaps D is TRBD1 or TRBD2 (7 bases each). The germline V gene encodes CDR1 SGHTA and CDR2 FQGNSA. Between the trimmed V and J ends, which lost 5 bases and 0 bases, there was a span of 12 bases. CDR3 size: 15 residues. In nucleotides, the CDR3 is TGTGCCAGCAGCCCAGGGGGGGCTAGCACAGATACGCAGTATTTT. Translation: CASSPGGASTDTQYF. Supplemented by reference TRBV7-2 and TRBJ2-3, the full variable domain reads GAGVSQSPSNKVTEKGKDVELRCDPISGHTALYWYRQSLGQGLEFLIYFQGNSAPDKSGLPSDRFSAERTGGSVSTLTIQRTQQEDSAVYLCASSPGGASTDTQYFGPGTRLTVL.

The V call is TRBV24-1, the J call TRBJ2-5; 10 bases agree with TRBD1. Trimming removed 5 bases from V and 4 bases from J; junction bases left unmatched: 12. The V gene's germline CDR1 is KGHDR and CDR2 SFDVKD. This CDR3 has 17 amino acids. The CDR3 here is CATSGRPGTGVAETQYF. DNA for the CDR3: TGTGCCACCAGTGGTCGCCCCGGGACAGGGGTCGCAGAGACCCAGTACTTC.

A few counts support this clonotype. V usage is TRBV6-5 and J usage is TRBJ2-3; D tentatively reads TRBD1 or TRBD2 (7 bases each). The V end was cut by 6 bases, the J end by 1 base, with 14 bases between. The germline gives CDR1 MNHEY, CDR2 SVGAGI. The CDR3 loop spans 15 amino acids. The CDR3 nucleotides read TGTGCCAGCAGGGGAGGGGGCGACGGCACAGATACGCAGTATTTT. This translates into CASRGGGDGTDTQYF.

This chain joins TRBV5-1 and TRBJ2-7; 11 nucleotides match TRBD1. Germline-derived CDR1 and CDR2 are SGHRS and YFSETQ. The V segment lost 3 bases and the J segment 5 bases; nucleotides outside the gene matches: 7. This CDR3 comprises 15 residues. CDR3 protein: CASSYSGQGDNEQYF. Written as DNA, the CDR3 is TGCGCCAGCAGCTACTCGGGACAGGGGGACAACGAGCAGTACTTC.

This chain connects TRBV30 to TRBJ1-2; D is uncertain. Germline V gene sequence: CDR1 GTSNPN, CDR2 SVGIG (reference sequence). Trimming removed 8 bases from V and 6 bases from J, with 7 bases in between. CDR3 size: 9 residues. The CDR3 DNA is TGTGCCAGTGGGGATGGCTACACCTTC. This codes for CASGDGYTF.

The chain couples TRBV20-1 to TRBJ1-2, with TRBD1 matching over 9 bases. Germline V gene data show CDR1 as DFQATT and CDR2 as SNEGSKA (reference sequence). With 6 bases clipped from V and 8 bases from J, the junction kept 10 bases outside the gene matches. This CDR3 spans 13 amino acids. This CDR3 reads CSASTGTGWGYTF. The CDR3 DNA reads as TGCAGTGCGTCAACCGGGACAGGGTGGGGCTACACCTTC.

This clonotype has more than one count but fewer than ten. The genes are TRBV4-1 and TRBJ2-7, with D perhaps TRBD2 (6 bases). The CDR3 has 12 amino acids. Trimming stripped 2 bases from V and 4 bases from J, with 6 bases between. Germline V gene data show CDR1 as MGHRA and CDR2 as YSYEKL. The CDR3 spells CASSQREYEQYF. The CDR3 DNA is TGCGCCAGCAGCCAACGGGAGTACGAGCAGTACTTC.

This clonotype came up a few times. The chain has TRBV5-5 and TRBJ2-6; D uncertain. Germline values: CDR1 SGHKS, CDR2 YYEKEE (reference sequence). The CDR3 sequence is 16 residues long. Trimming shortened V by 2 bases and J by 2 bases, and 11 bases separated the two germline ends. The CDR3 nucleotides read TGTGCCAGCAGCTTCGGTTGGGCCCCTGGGGCCAACGTCCTGACTTTC. Residues: CASSFGWAPGANVLTF.

This chain connects TRBV6-1 to TRBJ1-2, with D possibly matching TRBD1 (5 bases). Germline V lookup: CDR1 MNHNS, CDR2 SASEGT. The germline V and J ends were trimmed by 7 bases and 5 bases, with 17 bases remaining between them. The CDR3 covers 14 residues. In DNA form, the CDR3 reads TGTGCCAGCACGCCGGGGCGTAAATCGTATGGCTACACCTTC. Its protein product is CASTPGRKSYGYTF.

The CDR3 spells CASNWALAKNIQYF. The CDR3 nucleotides are TGTGCCAGCAACTGGGCCTTAGCCAAAAACATTCAGTACTTC. This rearrangement joins TRBV6-2 or TRBV6-3 to TRBJ2-4; D gene uncertain. Deletions cut 7 bases from V and 0 bases from J, with 10 bases between. This CDR3 region has 14 residues. Germline loops: CDR1 MNHEY, CDR2 SVGEGT.

This rearrangement joins TRBV7-9 to TRBJ2-7; 12 nucleotides align to TRBD1. The CDR3 is made up of 20 amino acids. The trim removed 6 bases at V and 1 base at J, leaving 19 bases unmatched. Germline V CDR1 and CDR2: SEHNR, FQNEAQ (reference sequence). CDR3 amino acids: CASRSPPGQGARSPSYEQYF. The CDR3 DNA follows: TGTGCCAGCAGATCCCCTCCGGGACAGGGGGCGCGGAGCCCTTCCTACGAGCAGTACTTC. The full variable domain, completed using reference TRBV7-9 and TRBJ2-7, is DTGVSQNPRHKITKRGQNVTFRCDPISEHNRLYWYRQTLGQGPEFLTYFQNEAQLEKSRLLSDRFSAERPKGSFSTLEIQRTEQGDSAMYLCASRSPPGQGARSPSYEQYFGPGTRLTVT.

This clonotype turned up a few times. Written as DNA, the CDR3 is TGCAGTGCTATATGGCGGGAGGGTTACAATGAGCAGTTCTTC. Residues: CSAIWREGYNEQFF. The chain joins TRBV20-1 to TRBJ2-1; 9 bases map to TRBD2. V shed 4 bases and J 4 bases; nucleotides not matched to a gene: 5. This CDR3 spans 14 amino acids. Germline loops: CDR1 DFQATT, CDR2 SNEGSKA (reference sequence).

This clonotype was observed at least ten times. The chain has TRBV29-1 and TRBJ2-1; TRBD2 matches 12 bases. J lost 6 bases, V lost 6 bases, and 6 bases had no gene match. The CDR3 extends over 14 amino acids. Per germline, CDR1 SQVTM and CDR2 ANQGSEA. The CDR3 nucleotides read TGCAGCGTGGCGACTAGCGGGAGACCCAATGAGCAGTTCTTC. Translation: CSVATSGRPNEQFF.

V gene TRBV5-6 combines with J gene TRBJ2-5, with D possibly being TRBD1 (5 bases). The germline V gene has CDR1 SGHDT and CDR2 YYEEEE. The V and J ends lost 5 bases and 6 bases respectively, with 17 bases between them. The CDR3 totals 14 residues. CDR3 region: CASRLGGSGKTQYF. CDR3 bases: TGTGCCAGCAGGCTTGGCGGTTCAGGGAAGACCCAGTACTTC.

This clonotype was detected once. V gene TRBV5-1 combines with J gene TRBJ2-2, with D perhaps matching TRBD2 (5 bases). Germline CDR1 reads SGHRS; CDR2 reads YFSETQ. The V gene lost 0 bases and the J gene lost 3 bases, with 12 bases spanning the gap. This CDR3 contains 16 residues. The CDR3 loop is CASSLGQAGYTGELFF. DNA for the CDR3: TGCGCCAGCAGCTTGGGGCAGGCGGGTTACACCGGGGAGCTGTTTTTT. Full variable domain (rest looked up from reference TRBV5-1 and TRBJ2-2): KAGVTQTPRYLIKTRGQQVTLSCSPISGHRSVSWYQQTPGQGLQFLFEYFSETQRNKGNFPGRFSGRQFSNSRSEMNVSTLELGDSALYLCASSLGQAGYTGELFFGEGSRLTVL.

This clonotype turned up a few times. The chain uses TRBV6-2 or TRBV6-3 and TRBJ2-7, with 10 bases lining up with TRBD1. The CDR3 length is 14 residues. The J segment lost 6 bases and the V segment lost 6 bases, leaving 8 bases of the junction unmatched. Germline V CDR1 and CDR2: MNHEY, SVGEGT. The CDR3 spells CASRPGQGPGEQYF. As DNA, the CDR3 is TGTGCCAGCAGGCCGGGACAGGGGCCAGGCGAGCAGTACTTC.

The gene calls are TRBV10-3 and TRBJ1-1; weak D call: TRBD1 (6 bases). CDR1 and CDR2 (germline): ENHRY, SYGVKD. CDR3 length: 13 residues. The ends were cut back, 5 bases at V and 1 base at J, with 8 bases in the middle. The CDR3 protein is CAISKDRNTEAFF. The CDR3 bases are TGTGCCATCAGTAAGGACAGGAACACTGAAGCTTTCTTT.